The clone carrying this T cell receptor (beta chain) was detected ten times or more. Its antigen is still unknown. Trimming stripped 3 bases from V and 13 bases from J, with 21 bases between. The CDR3 is made up of 14 amino acids. The data stem from a study of CD8 T cells in ankylosing spondylitis. Quantitative 5'-RACE with molecular barcodes generated TCR beta libraries. TCRdb used MiXCR to reprocess the 5' RACE reads, holding one entry per CDR3 protein. Among some 52,000 distinct CDR3 sequences listed, roughly 7.4% were seen once. Study-wide findings and caveats: Some of these motif variants have turned up before, in reports on reactive arthritis synovial fluid and blood. CD8+ by phenotype, disease-linked clones were relatively rare in peripheral blood. Reported data indicate significant enrichment of disease-linked clones within matched ankylosing spondylitis synovial fluid.

This clonotype was obtained from a female donor with ankylosing spondylitis or in good health (not recorded which). This sequence joins TRBV12-3 or TRBV12-4 and TRBJ1-2, with D maybe TRBD1 (5 bases). Sequencing used blood, either unsorted or a sorted T cell fraction (not recorded which). Here the CDR3 reads CASSFLGDAREFTF. The CDR3 coding sequence is TGTGCCAGCAGTTTCTTGGGGGACGCTCGAGAGTTCACCTTC.